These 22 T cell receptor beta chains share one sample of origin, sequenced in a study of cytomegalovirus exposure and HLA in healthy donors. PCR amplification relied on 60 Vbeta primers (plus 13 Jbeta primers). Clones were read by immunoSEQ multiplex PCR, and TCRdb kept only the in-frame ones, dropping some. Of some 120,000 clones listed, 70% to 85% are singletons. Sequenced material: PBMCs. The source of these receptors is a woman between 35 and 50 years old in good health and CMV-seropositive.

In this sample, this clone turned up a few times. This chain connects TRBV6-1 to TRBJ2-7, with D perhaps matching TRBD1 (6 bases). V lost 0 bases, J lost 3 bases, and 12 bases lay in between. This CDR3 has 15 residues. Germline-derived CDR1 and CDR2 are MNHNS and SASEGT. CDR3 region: CASSEAAQGFYEQYF. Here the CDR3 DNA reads TGTGCCAGCAGTGAAGCGGCACAGGGATTCTACGAGCAGTACTTC.

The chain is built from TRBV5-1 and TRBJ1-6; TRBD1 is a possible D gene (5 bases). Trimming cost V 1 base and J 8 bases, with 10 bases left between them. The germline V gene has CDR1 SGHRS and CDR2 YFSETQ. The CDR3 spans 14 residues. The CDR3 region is CASSLQGGDSPLHF. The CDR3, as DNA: TGCGCCAGCAGCTTGCAGGGTGGCGATTCACCCCTCCACTTT.

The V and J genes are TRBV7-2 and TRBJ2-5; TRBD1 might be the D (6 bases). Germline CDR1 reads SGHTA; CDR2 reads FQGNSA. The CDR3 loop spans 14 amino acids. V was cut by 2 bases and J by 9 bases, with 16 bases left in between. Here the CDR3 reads CASSLNRGTEAQYF. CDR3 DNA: TGTGCCAGCAGCTTAAATAGGGGGACGGAGGCCCAGTACTTC. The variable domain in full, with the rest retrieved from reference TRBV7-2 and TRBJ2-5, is GAGVSQSPSNKVTEKGKDVELRCDPISGHTALYWYRQSLGQGLEFLIYFQGNSAPDKSGLPSDRFSAERTGGSVSTLTIQRTQQEDSAVYLCASSLNRGTEAQYFGPGTRLLVL.

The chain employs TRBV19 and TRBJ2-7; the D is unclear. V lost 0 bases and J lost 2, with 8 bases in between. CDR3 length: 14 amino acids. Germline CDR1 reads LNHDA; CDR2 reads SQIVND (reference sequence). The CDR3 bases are TGTGCCAGTAGTATAGAAGGCACAGCCTACGAGCAGTACTTC. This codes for CASSIEGTAYEQYF.

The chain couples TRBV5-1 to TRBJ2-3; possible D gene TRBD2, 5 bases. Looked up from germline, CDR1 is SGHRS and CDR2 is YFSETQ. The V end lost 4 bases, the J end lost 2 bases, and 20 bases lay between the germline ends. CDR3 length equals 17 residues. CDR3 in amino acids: CASSPKYGGSHTDTQYF. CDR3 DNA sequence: TGCGCCAGCAGCCCTAAGTACGGCGGGTCTCACACAGATACGCAGTATTTT.

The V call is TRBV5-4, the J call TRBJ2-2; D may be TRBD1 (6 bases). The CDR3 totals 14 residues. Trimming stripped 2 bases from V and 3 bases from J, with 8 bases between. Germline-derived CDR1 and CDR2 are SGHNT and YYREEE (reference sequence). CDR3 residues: CASSFGQYTGELFF. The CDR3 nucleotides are TGTGCCAGCAGCTTCGGACAGTACACCGGGGAGCTGTTTTTT.

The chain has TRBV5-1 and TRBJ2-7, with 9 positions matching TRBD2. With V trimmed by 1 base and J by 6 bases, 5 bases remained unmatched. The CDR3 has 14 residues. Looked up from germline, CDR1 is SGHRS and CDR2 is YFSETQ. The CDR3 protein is CASSLTAGGFEQYF. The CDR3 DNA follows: TGCGCCAGCAGCTTGACTGCGGGAGGGTTCGAGCAGTACTTC.

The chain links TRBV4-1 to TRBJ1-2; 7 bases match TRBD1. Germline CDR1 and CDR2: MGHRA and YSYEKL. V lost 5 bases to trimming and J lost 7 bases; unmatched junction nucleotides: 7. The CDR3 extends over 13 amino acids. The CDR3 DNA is TGCGCCAGCAGCGAACAGGGGAGTCTTGGCTACACCTTC. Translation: CASSEQGSLGYTF.

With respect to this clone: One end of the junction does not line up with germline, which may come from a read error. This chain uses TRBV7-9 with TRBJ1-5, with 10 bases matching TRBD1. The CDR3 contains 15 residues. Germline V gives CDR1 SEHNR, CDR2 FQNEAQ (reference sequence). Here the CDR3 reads CSSSHTGTGDQPQHF. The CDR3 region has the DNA TGTTCCAGCAGCCATACCGGGACAGGGGATCAGCCCCAGCATTTT.

The CDR3 loop reads CAWSVAGSSYEQYF. The DNA of the CDR3 is TGTGCCTGGAGTGTGGCGGGGAGCTCCTACGAGCAGTACTTC. This sequence joins TRBV30 and TRBJ2-7, with a tentative D call TRBD2 (6 bases). CDR3 length: 14 amino acids. Trimming left V 0 bases short and J 0 bases short, with 9 bases between. CDR1 and CDR2 (germline): GTSNPN, SVGIG (reference sequence).

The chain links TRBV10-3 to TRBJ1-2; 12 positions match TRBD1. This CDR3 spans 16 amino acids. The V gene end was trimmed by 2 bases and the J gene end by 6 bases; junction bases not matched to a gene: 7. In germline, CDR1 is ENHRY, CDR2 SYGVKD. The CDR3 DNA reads TGTGCCATCAGTGAGGGAGGGGGACAGGGGGCGGATGGCTACACCTTC. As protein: CAISEGGGQGADGYTF.

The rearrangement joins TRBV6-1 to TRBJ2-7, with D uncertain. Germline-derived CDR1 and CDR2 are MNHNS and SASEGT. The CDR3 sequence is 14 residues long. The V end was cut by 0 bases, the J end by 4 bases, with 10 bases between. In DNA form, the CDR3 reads TGTGCCAGCAGTGAAGCCCTCACATTATACGAGCAGTACTTC. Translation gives CASSEALTLYEQYF.

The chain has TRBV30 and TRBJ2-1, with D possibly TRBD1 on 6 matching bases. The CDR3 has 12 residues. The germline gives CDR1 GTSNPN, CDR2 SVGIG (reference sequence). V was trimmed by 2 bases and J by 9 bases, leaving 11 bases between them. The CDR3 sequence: CAWSPQGSEQFF. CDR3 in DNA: TGTGCCTGGAGTCCGCAGGGGAGTGAGCAGTTCTTC. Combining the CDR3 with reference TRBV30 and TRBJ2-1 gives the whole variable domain SQTIHQWPATLVQPVGSPLSLECTVEGTSNPNLYWYRQAAGRGLQLLFYSVGIGQISSEVPQNLSASRPQDRQFILSSKKLLLSDSGFYLCAWSPQGSEQFFGPGTRLTVL.

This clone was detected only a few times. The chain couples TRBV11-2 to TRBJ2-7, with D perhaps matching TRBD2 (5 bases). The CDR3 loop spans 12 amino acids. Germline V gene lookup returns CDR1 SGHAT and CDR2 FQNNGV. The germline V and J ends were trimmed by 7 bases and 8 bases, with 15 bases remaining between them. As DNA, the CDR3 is TGTGCCAGCACCTCCCAGAGGGTAAAGCAGTACTTC. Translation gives CASTSQRVKQYF.

DNA for the CDR3: TGTGCCAGCAGTCACCCCGGGGGAGGTGAAGCTTTCTTT. As protein: CASSHPGGGEAFF. The chain recombines TRBV6-5 with TRBJ1-1, with a weak D call TRBD1 (5 bases). The germline CDR1 and CDR2 sequences are MNHEY and SVGAGI. V gave up 5 bases and J gave up 7 bases, with 14 bases separating them. The CDR3 sequence is 13 residues long.

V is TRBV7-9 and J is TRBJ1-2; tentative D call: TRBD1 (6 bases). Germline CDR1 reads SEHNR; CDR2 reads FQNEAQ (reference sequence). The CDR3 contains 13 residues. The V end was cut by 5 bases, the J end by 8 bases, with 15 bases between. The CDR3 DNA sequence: TGTGCCAGCAGCCTCGCACAGGGTAACGGCTACACCTTC. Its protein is CASSLAQGNGYTF.

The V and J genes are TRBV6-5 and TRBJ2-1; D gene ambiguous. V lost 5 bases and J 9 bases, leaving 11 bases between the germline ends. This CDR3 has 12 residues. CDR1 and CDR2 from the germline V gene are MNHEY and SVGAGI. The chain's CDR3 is CASSGPSVEQFF. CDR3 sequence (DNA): TGTGCCAGCAGTGGCCCTAGTGTTGAGCAGTTCTTC.

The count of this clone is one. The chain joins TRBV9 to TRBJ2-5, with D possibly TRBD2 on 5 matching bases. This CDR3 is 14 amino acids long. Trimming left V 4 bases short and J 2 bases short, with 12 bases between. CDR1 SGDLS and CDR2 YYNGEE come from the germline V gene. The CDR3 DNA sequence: TGTGCCAGCAGCACTCGGACGGGACAAGAGACCCAGTACTTC. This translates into CASSTRTGQETQYF.

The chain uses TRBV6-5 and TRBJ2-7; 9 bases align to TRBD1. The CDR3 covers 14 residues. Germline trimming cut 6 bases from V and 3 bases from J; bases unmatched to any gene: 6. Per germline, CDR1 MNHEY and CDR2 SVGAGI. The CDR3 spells CASSRRTGDYEQYF. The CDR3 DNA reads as TGTGCCAGCAGCAGAAGGACAGGGGACTACGAGCAGTACTTC.

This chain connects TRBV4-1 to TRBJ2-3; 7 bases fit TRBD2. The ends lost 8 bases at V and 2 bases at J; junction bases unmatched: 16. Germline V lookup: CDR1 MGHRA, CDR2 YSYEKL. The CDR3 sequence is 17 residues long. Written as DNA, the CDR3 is TGCGCCAGCTCCGTGGGTGTTGCGGGGGTCCTCACAGATACGCAGTATTTT. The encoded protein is CASSVGVAGVLTDTQYF.

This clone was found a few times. CDR3 DNA sequence: TGTGCCACCGCCACCCCAGGGGTCGCCTACAATGAGCAGTTCTTC. Translating gives CATATPGVAYNEQFF. The chain links TRBV15 to TRBJ2-1; possibly TRBD1 for D (6 bases). The germline V and J ends were trimmed by 8 bases and 2 bases, with 16 bases remaining between them. Germline assignment: CDR1 LNHNV and CDR2 YYDKDF (reference sequence). The CDR3 contains 15 residues. Together with reference TRBV15 and TRBJ2-1, the CDR3 gives the full variable domain: DAMVIQNPRYQVTQFGKPVTLSCSQTLNHNVMYWYQQKSSQAPKLLFHYYDKDFNNEADTPDNFQSRRPNTSFCFLDIRSPGLGDTAMYLCATATPGVAYNEQFFGPGTRLTVL.

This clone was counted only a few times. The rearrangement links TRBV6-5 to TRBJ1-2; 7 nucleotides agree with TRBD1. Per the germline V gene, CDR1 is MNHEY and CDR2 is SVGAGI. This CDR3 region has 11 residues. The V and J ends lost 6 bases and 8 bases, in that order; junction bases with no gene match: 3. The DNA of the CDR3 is TGTGCCAGCAGGTCAGGGGGAGGCTACACCTTC. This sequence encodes CASRSGGGYTF.